The 14 T cell receptor beta chains in this list originate from one sample, sequenced in a study of shared clonotypes between healthy human individuals. Method: immunoSEQ multiplex PCR; TCRdb's copy keeps in-frame clones and lacks some. The sample contains roughly 2 million clones, about 95% of which appear only once. Sequenced: naive CD4+ T cells sorted from blood. Subset specified: CD45RA+ positively selected. These TCRs come from a man aged 18 to 35 in good health.

The V gene is TRBV6-1, the J gene TRBJ1-3; D not resolved. CDR1 and CDR2 (germline): MNHNS, SASEGT. Trimming removed 1 base from V and 3 bases from J, with 7 bases in between. CDR3 length equals 14 residues. This CDR3 reads CASSEGVLGNTIYF. The CDR3 DNA is TGTGCCAGCAGTGAAGGAGTGCTTGGAAACACCATATATTTT.

CDR3 in amino acids: CASSLDSGSVYEQYF. The CDR3 region has the DNA TGTGCCAGCAGCTTAGATTCAGGGAGCGTCTACGAGCAGTACTTC. The gene calls are TRBV7-8 and TRBJ2-7; D possibly uses TRBD1 or TRBD2 (5 bases each). Germline V gives CDR1 SGHVS, CDR2 FQNEAQ. V lost 1 base and J 3 bases, leaving 13 bases between the germline ends. CDR3 length: 15 residues.

V is TRBV4-2 and J is TRBJ2-1, with TRBD2 identical over 14 bases. V was pared by 6 bases and J by 9 bases, with 7 bases of the junction left unmatched. The CDR3 contains 15 residues. Looked up from germline, CDR1 is LGHNA and CDR2 is YNFKEQ. The CDR3 DNA follows: TGTGCCAGCAGGACTAGCGGGAGGGCCTGGAGTGAGCAGTTCTTC. It specifies CASRTSGRAWSEQFF.

This clone is a singleton in its sample. The chain has TRBV7-2 and TRBJ1-4, with D unresolved. With 1 base removed from V and 4 bases from J, the gap between germline ends came to 13 bases. Looked up from germline, CDR1 is SGHTA and CDR2 is FQGNSA. The CDR3 consists of 16 residues. In DNA, the CDR3 is TGTGCCAGCAGCTTAGTGGTCCAGCCGGTTAATGAAAAACTGTTTTTT. Translating gives CASSLVVQPVNEKLFF.

Concerning this clone: Other DNA variants within this sample encode the same CDR3. This chain joins TRBV5-1 and TRBJ2-2; D remains ambiguous. Germline lookup yields CDR1 SGHRS and CDR2 YFSETQ. Trimming shortened V by 4 bases and J by 3 bases, and 7 bases separated the two germline ends. The CDR3 length is 13 residues. CDR3 amino acids: CASSTLHTGELFF. The CDR3 DNA reads TGCGCCAGCAGCACACTTCACACCGGGGAGCTGTTTTTT. The full variable domain, rest sourced from reference TRBV5-1 and TRBJ2-2, is KAGVTQTPRYLIKTRGQQVTLSCSPISGHRSVSWYQQTPGQGLQFLFEYFSETQRNKGNFPGRFSGRQFSNSRSEMNVSTLELGDSALYLCASSTLHTGELFFGEGSRLTVL.

The chain carries TRBV25-1 and TRBJ2-3; tentatively, D is TRBD2 (6 bases). Per germline, CDR1 MGHDK and CDR2 SYGVNS. V lost 6 bases to trimming and J lost 0 bases, with 13 bases between them. The CDR3 runs 15 residues. This CDR3 reads CASSQGGESTDTQYF. DNA for the CDR3: TGTGCCAGCAGCCAAGGCGGGGAAAGCACAGATACGCAGTATTTT.

A word on this clone: Within the sample, other DNA sequences also encode this same CDR3. This chain uses TRBV9 with TRBJ1-4; TRBD1 agrees at 7 bases. Germline CDR1 reads SGDLS; CDR2 reads YYNGEE. V trimming: 0 bases; J trimming: 7 bases; junction bases outside the gene matches: 3. The CDR3 has 14 amino acids. CDR3 in amino acids: CASSVGQGAEKLFF. DNA of the CDR3: TGTGCCAGCAGCGTAGGACAGGGCGCTGAAAAACTGTTTTTT.

This rearrangement joins TRBV2 to TRBJ1-2; TRBD1 matches at 7 bases. The germline V gene encodes CDR1 SNHLY and CDR2 FYNNEI. The length of the CDR3 is 11 residues. The ends lost 5 bases at V and 9 bases at J; junction bases unmatched: 3. The CDR3 DNA reads TGTGCCAGCAGTTGGACAGGAAGCTACACCTTC. Amino acids: CASSWTGSYTF.

The chain combines TRBV2 with TRBJ2-1, with 8 bases fitting TRBD2. The length of the CDR3 is 15 residues. CDR1 and CDR2 (germline): SNHLY, FYNNEI. V trimming: 8 bases; J trimming: 7 bases; junction bases outside the gene matches: 13. Here the CDR3 DNA reads TGTGCCAGCGGGCTACGGGAGGGCCGTTCAAATGAGCAGTTCTTC. Its translation is CASGLREGRSNEQFF.

The V and J genes are TRBV29-1 and TRBJ2-5; D remains unclear. The CDR3 loop spans 11 amino acids. Trimming cost V 7 bases and J 4 bases, with 10 bases left between them. CDR1 and CDR2 (germline): SQVTM, ANQGSEA. The CDR3, as DNA: TGCAGCGGTAGGTTCGGAGAGACCCAGTACTTC. As protein: CSGRFGETQYF.

This sequence joins TRBV5-6 and TRBJ2-5; 7 bases agree with TRBD1. The CDR3 spans 13 residues. J gave up 5 bases and V 2 bases, and 3 bases lay outside the gene matches. In germline, CDR1 is SGHDT, CDR2 YYEEEE. In nucleotides, the CDR3 is TGTGCCAGCAGCTTCGCACAGGGGGAGACCCAGTACTTC. Its translation: CASSFAQGETQYF.

The V and J genes are TRBV19 and TRBJ2-1, with D hard to call. V was cut by 2 bases and J by 5 bases, with 10 bases left in between. This CDR3 region has 14 residues. Germline CDR1 and CDR2: LNHDA and SQIVND (reference sequence). The CDR3 region has the DNA TGTGCCAGTAGTATACGACTTTCCCACAATGAGCAGTTCTTC. Its translation: CASSIRLSHNEQFF.

The V gene is TRBV19, the J gene TRBJ2-7; perhaps TRBD1 as D (6 bases). CDR1 is LNHDA and CDR2 is SQIVND in the germline V gene (reference sequence). Trimming took 6 bases from V and 4 from J, leaving 22 bases between them. CDR3 size: 16 residues. CDR3 protein: CASSLSRTGIWYEQYF. CDR3 nucleotides: TGTGCCAGTAGCCTGAGTAGAACAGGGATCTGGTACGAGCAGTACTTC.

This chain links TRBV5-1 with TRBJ2-3; D gene uncertain. V shed 0 bases and J shed 4 bases, with 9 bases lying between them. In germline, CDR1 is SGHRS, CDR2 YFSETQ. CDR3 length equals 14 residues. In nucleotides, the CDR3 is TGCGCCAGCAGCTTGGCCCTAATGGCAGATACGCAGTATTTT. Amino acids: CASSLALMADTQYF.